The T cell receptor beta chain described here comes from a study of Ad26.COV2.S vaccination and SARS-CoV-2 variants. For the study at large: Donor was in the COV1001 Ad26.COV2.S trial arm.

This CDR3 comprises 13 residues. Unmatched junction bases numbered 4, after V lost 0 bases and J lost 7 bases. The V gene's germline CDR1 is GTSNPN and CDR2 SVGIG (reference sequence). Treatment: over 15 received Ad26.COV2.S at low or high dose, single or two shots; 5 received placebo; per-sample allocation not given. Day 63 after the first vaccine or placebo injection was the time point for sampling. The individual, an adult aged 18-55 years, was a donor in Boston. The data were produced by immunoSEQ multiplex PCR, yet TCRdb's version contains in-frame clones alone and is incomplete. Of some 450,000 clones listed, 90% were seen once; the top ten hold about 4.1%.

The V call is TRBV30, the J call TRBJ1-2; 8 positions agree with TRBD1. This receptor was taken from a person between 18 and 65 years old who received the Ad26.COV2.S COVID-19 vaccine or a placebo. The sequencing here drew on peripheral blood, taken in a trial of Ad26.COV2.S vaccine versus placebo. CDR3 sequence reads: CAWSVVRGLGYTF. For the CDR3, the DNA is TGTGCCTGGAGTGTAGTCAGGGGGCTTGGCTACACCTTC.